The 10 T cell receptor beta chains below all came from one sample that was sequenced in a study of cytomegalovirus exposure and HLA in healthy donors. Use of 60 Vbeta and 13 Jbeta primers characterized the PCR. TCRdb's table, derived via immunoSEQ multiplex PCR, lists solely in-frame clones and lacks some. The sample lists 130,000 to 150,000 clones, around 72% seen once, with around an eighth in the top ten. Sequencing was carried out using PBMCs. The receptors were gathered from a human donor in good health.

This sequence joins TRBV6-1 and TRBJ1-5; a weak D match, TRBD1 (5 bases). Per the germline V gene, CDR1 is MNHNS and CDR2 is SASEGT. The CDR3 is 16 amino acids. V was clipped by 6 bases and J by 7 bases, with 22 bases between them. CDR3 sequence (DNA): TGTGCCAGCAGCGAAAGGCCGGGGGTGGGTAGCCAGCCCCAGCATTTT. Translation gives CASSERPGVGSQPQHF.

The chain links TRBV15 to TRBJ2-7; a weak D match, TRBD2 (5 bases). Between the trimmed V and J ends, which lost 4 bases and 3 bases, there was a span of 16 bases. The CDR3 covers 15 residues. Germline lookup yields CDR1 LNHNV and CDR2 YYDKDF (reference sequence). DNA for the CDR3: TGTGCCACCAGCAAGAGGGAACAGCCAGTCTACGAGCAGTACTTC. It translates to CATSKREQPVYEQYF.

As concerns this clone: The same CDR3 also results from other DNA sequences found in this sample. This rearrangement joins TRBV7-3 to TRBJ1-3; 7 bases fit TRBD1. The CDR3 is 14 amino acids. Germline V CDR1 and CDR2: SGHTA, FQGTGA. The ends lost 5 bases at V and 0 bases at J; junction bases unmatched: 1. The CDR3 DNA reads TGTGCCAGCAGCCCAGGGGGCTCTGGAAACACCATATATTTT. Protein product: CASSPGGSGNTIYF.

CDR3 region: CASSIRDRGRNEQFF. The CDR3 DNA reads as TGTGCCAGTAGTATCCGGGACAGGGGGCGGAATGAGCAGTTCTTC. The chain has TRBV19 and TRBJ2-1; 12 bases align to TRBD1. V shed 3 bases and J 7 bases; nucleotides not matched to a gene: 4. This CDR3 spans 15 amino acids. Germline CDR1 and CDR2: LNHDA and SQIVND (reference sequence).

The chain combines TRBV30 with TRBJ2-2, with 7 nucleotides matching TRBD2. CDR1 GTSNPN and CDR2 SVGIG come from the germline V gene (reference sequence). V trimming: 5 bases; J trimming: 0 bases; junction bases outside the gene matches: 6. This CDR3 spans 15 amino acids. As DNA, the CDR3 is TGTGCCTGGCACTCGGGACTATCGAACACCGGGGAGCTGTTTTTT. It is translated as CAWHSGLSNTGELFF. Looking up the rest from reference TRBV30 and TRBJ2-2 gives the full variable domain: SQTIHQWPATLVQPVGSPLSLECTVEGTSNPNLYWYRQAAGRGLQLLFYSVGIGQISSEVPQNLSASRPQDRQFILSSKKLLLSDSGFYLCAWHSGLSNTGELFFGEGSRLTVL.

The CDR3 region is CASSTREKLFF. The CDR3 region has the DNA TGCGCCAGCAGCACGCGGGAAAAACTGTTTTTT. The genes are TRBV4-1 and TRBJ1-4, with D unclear. Trimming took 5 bases from V and 8 from J, leaving 6 bases between them. The CDR3 has 11 amino acids. Germline V lookup: CDR1 MGHRA, CDR2 YSYEKL.

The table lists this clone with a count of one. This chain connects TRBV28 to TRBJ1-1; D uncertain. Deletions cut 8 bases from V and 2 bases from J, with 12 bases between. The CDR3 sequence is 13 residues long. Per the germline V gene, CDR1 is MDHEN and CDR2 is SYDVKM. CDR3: CASAKRGNTEAFF. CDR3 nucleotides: TGTGCCAGCGCCAAACGGGGTAACACTGAAGCTTTCTTT.

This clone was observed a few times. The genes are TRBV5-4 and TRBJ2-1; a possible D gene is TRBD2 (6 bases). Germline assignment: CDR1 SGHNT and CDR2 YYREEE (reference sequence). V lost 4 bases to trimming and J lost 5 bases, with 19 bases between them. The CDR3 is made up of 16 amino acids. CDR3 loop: CASSEGSQRAHNEQFF. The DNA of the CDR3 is TGTGCCAGCAGCGAAGGTAGTCAGCGGGCACACAATGAGCAGTTCTTC.

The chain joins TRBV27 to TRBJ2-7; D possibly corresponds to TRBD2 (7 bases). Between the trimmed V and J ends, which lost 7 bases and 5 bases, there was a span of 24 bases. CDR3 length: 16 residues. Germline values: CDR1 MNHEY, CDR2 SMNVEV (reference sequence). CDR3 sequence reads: CASTPLGGQSVHEQYF. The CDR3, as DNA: TGTGCCAGCACCCCCCTGGGGGGGCAGTCGGTCCACGAGCAGTACTTC.

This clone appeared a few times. This chain's CDR3 is CASSLASASSYEQYF. The CDR3, as DNA: TGTGCCAGCAGCTTAGCTAGCGCGAGCTCCTACGAGCAGTACTTC. V is TRBV7-6 and J is TRBJ2-7; a weak D match, TRBD2 (5 bases). The V gene's germline CDR1 is SGHVS and CDR2 FNYEAQ. This CDR3 is 15 amino acids long. V lost 0 bases and J lost 0, with 9 bases in between.